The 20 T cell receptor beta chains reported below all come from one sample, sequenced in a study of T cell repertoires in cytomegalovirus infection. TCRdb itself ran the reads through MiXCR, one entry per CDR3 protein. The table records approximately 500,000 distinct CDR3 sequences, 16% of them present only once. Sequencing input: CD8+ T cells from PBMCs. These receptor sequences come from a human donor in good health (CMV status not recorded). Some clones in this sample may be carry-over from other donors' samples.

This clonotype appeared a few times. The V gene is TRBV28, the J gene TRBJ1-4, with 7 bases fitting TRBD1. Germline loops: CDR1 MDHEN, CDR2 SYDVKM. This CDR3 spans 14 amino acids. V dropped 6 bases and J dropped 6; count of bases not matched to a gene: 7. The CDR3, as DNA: TGTGCCAGCAGGCATGGGACAGTATATGAAAAACTGTTTTTT. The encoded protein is CASRHGTVYEKLFF.

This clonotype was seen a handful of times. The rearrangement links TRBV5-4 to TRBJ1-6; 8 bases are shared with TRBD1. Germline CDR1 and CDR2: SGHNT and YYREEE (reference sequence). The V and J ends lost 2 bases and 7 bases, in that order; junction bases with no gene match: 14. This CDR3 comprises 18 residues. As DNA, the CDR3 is TGTGCCAGCAGCTTTTCCCCGTACATGACAGGGGAAAATTCACCCCTCCACTTT. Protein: CASSFSPYMTGENSPLHF.

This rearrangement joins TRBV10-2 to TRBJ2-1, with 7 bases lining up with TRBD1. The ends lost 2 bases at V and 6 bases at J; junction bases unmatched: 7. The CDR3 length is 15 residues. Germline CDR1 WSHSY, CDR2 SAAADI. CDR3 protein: CASSEPGQWLNEQFF. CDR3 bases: TGCGCCAGCAGTGAGCCGGGACAGTGGCTCAATGAGCAGTTCTTC.

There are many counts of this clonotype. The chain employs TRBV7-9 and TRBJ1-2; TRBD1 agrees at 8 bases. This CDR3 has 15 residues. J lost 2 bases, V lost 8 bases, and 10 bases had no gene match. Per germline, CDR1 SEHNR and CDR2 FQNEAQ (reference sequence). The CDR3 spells CASLDRQGRNYGYTF. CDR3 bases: TGTGCCAGCCTGGATAGACAGGGGCGCAACTATGGCTACACCTTC.

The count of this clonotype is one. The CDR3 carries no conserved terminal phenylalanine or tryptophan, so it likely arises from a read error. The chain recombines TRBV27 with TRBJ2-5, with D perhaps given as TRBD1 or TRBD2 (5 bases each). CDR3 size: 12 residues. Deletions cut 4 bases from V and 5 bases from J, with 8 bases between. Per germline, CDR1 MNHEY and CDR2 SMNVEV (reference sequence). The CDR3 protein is CASSSGTETQYY. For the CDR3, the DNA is TGTGCCAGCAGTTCCGGGACCGAGACCCAGTACTAC.

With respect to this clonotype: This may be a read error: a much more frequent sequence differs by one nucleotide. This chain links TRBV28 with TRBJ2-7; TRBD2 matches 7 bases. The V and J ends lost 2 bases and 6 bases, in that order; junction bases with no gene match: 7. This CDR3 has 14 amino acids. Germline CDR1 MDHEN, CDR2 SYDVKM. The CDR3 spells CASSLSGKCTEQYF. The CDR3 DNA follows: TGTGCCAGCAGTTTAAGCGGGAAGTGTACCGAGCAGTACTTC.

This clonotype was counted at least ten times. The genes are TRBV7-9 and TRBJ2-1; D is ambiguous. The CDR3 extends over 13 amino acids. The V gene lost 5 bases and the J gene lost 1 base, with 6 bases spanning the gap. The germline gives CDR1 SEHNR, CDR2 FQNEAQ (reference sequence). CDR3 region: CASSPKSYNEQFF. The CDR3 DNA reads TGTGCCAGCAGCCCCAAGTCCTACAATGAGCAGTTCTTC.

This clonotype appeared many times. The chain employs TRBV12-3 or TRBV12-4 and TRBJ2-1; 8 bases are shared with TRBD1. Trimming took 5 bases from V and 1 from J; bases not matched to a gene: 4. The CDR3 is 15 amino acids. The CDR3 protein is CASSPDRGSYNEQFF. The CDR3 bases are TGTGCCAGCAGTCCCGACAGGGGTTCCTACAATGAGCAGTTCTTC.

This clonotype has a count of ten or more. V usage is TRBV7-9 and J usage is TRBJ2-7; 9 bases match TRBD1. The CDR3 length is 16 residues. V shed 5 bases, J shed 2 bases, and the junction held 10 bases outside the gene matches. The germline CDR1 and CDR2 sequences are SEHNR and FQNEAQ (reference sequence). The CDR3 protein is CASSPREDRGPYEQYF. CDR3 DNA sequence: TGTGCCAGCAGCCCCCGTGAGGACAGGGGTCCCTACGAGCAGTACTTC.

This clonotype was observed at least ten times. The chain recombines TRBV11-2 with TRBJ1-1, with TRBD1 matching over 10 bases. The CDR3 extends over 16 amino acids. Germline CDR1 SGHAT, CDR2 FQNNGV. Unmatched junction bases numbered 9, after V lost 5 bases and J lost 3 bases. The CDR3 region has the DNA TGTGCCAGCAGCCCGGCACCGGGACAGGGGCACACTGAAGCTTTCTTT. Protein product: CASSPAPGQGHTEAFF.

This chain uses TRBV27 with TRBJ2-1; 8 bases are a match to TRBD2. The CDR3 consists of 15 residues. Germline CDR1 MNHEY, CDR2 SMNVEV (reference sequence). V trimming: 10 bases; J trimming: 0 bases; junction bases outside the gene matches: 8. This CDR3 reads CATRGGLHSYNEQFF. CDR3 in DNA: TGTGCCACCCGGGGGGGACTTCACTCCTACAATGAGCAGTTCTTC.

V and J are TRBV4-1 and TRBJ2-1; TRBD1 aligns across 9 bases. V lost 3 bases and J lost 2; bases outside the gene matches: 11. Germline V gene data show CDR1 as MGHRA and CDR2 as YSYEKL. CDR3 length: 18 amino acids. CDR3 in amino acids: CASSHPSSGTGTYNEQFF. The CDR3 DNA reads TGCGCCAGCAGCCATCCCTCGTCCGGGACAGGGACCTACAATGAGCAGTTCTTC.

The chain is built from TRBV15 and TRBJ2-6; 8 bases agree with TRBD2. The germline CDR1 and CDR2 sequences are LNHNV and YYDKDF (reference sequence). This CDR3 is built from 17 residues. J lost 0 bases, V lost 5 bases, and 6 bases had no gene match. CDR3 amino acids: CATSPGRVSSGANVLTF. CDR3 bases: TGTGCCACCAGCCCCGGGAGGGTAAGCTCTGGGGCCAACGTCCTGACTTTC.

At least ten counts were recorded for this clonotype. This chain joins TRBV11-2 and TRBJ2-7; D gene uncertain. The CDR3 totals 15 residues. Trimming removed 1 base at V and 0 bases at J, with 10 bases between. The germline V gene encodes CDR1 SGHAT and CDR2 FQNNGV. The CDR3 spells CASSLVYVSSYEQYF. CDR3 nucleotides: TGTGCCAGCAGCTTAGTGTACGTTAGCTCCTACGAGCAGTACTTC.

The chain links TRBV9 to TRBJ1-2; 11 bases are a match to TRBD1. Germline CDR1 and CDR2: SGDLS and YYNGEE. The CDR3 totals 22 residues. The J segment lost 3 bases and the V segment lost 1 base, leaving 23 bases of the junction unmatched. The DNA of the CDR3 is TGTGCCAGCAGCGTACAAAGTATTAGACCTCTGAGGGACAGGGGGAAGGACTATGGCTACACCTTC. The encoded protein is CASSVQSIRPLRDRGKDYGYTF. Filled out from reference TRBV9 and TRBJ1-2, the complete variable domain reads DSGVTQTPKHLITATGQRVTLRCSPRSGDLSVYWYQQSLDQGLQFLIQYYNGEERAKGNILERFSAQQFPDLHSELNLSSLELGDSALYFCASSVQSIRPLRDRGKDYGYTFGSGTRLTVV.

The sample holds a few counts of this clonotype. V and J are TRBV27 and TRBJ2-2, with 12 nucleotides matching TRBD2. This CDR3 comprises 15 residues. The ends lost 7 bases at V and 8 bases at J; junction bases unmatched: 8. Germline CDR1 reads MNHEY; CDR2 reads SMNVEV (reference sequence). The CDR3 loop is CASTSGGANSGELFF. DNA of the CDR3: TGTGCCAGCACTAGCGGGGGGGCCAATTCGGGGGAGCTGTTTTTT.

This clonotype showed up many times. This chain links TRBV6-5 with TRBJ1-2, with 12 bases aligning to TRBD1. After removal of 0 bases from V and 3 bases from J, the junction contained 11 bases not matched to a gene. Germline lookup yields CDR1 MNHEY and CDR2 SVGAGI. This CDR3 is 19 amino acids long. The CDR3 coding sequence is TGTGCCAGCAGTTACTCTCGGCGGGACAGGGGGCGCGGGGACTATGGCTACACCTTC. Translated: CASSYSRRDRGRGDYGYTF.

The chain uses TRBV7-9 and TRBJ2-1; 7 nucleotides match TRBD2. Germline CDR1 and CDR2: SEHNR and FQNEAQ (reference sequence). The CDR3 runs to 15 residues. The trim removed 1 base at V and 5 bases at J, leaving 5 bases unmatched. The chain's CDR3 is CASSLGGGRDNEQFF. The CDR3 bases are TGTGCCAGCAGCTTAGGGGGGGGGAGAGACAATGAGCAGTTCTTC.

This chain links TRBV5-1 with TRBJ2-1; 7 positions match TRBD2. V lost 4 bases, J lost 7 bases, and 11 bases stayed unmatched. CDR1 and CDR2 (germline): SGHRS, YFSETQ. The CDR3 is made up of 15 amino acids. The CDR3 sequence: CASSGLSGAGNEQFF. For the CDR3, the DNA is TGCGCCAGCAGCGGTTTGAGCGGGGCAGGGAATGAGCAGTTCTTC.

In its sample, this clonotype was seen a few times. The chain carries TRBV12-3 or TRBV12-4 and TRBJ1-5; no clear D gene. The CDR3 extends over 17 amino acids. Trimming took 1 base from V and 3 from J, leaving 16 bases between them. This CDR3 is CASSLGVREKVNQPQHF. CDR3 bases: TGTGCCAGCAGTTTAGGGGTTAGGGAGAAGGTCAATCAGCCCCAGCATTTT.